The next 6 T cell receptor beta chains were all read from a single sample in a study of T cells in narcolepsy. Data came from immunoSEQ multiplex PCR; TCRdb stores just in-frame clones and leaves some out. The profile shows approximately 30,000 clones, approximately 89% of them singletons. The sequenced sample was CD45RA- memory CD4+ T cells from PBMCs. The receptor set was obtained from a human donor with narcolepsy.

The V and J genes are TRBV7-9 and TRBJ2-5; D tentatively fits TRBD1 or TRBD2 (5 bases each). The CDR3 runs to 13 residues. Trimming removed 9 bases at V and 4 bases at J, with 15 bases between. CDR1 and CDR2 (germline): SEHNR, FQNEAQ (reference sequence). CDR3 sequence (DNA): TGTGCCAGTTTGATGGGACGGGGAGAGACCCAGTACTTC. Residues: CASLMGRGETQYF.

The table lists this clone with a few counts. The chain has TRBV19 and TRBJ1-5, with 8 bases identical to TRBD1. Germline lookup yields CDR1 LNHDA and CDR2 SQIVND (reference sequence). The CDR3 loop spans 14 amino acids. J lost 4 bases, V lost 3 bases, and 2 bases had no gene match. CDR3 nucleotides: TGTGCCAGTAGTATCAGGGGGCCGAATCAGCCCCAGCATTTT. Protein: CASSIRGPNQPQHF.

On this clone: Within the sample, other DNA sequences also encode this same CDR3. The chain recombines TRBV2 with TRBJ1-3; tentative D call: TRBD1 (6 bases). V shed 6 bases and J shed 4 bases, with 10 bases lying between them. This CDR3 comprises 13 residues. Germline V CDR1 and CDR2: SNHLY, FYNNEI. The CDR3, as DNA: TGTGCCAGCAGGAGACAGGTGGGAAACACCATATATTTT. Its protein is CASRRQVGNTIYF.

The chain recombines TRBV9 with TRBJ2-1; tentative D call: TRBD1 (6 bases). Germline CDR1 SGDLS, CDR2 YYNGEE. CDR3 length: 14 amino acids. V lost 2 bases and J lost 8, with 14 bases in between. The CDR3 DNA reads as TGTGCCAGCAGCGTCCTTCCAGGGGACGATGAGCAGTTCTTC. Protein sequence: CASSVLPGDDEQFF. Full variable domain (remainder filled in from reference TRBV9 and TRBJ2-1): DSGVTQTPKHLITATGQRVTLRCSPRSGDLSVYWYQQSLDQGLQFLIQYYNGEERAKGNILERFSAQQFPDLHSELNLSSLELGDSALYFCASSVLPGDDEQFFGPGTRLTVL.

This chain connects TRBV5-1 to TRBJ1-1; D is unresolved. The CDR3 totals 15 residues. In germline, CDR1 is SGHRS, CDR2 YFSETQ. V was pared by 4 bases and J by 0 bases, with 13 bases between. The CDR3 spells CASSEQDGLNTEAFF. CDR3 nucleotides: TGCGCCAGCAGCGAGCAGGACGGATTGAACACTGAAGCTTTCTTT.

The rearrangement uses TRBV2 and TRBJ1-2; no reliable D call. CDR1 and CDR2 from the germline V gene are SNHLY and FYNNEI. The CDR3 sequence is 15 residues long. Deletions cut 2 bases from V and 4 bases from J, with 14 bases between. CDR3 protein: CASSESRTGAYGYTF. CDR3 bases: TGTGCCAGCAGTGAATCGCGGACTGGTGCCTATGGCTACACCTTC.